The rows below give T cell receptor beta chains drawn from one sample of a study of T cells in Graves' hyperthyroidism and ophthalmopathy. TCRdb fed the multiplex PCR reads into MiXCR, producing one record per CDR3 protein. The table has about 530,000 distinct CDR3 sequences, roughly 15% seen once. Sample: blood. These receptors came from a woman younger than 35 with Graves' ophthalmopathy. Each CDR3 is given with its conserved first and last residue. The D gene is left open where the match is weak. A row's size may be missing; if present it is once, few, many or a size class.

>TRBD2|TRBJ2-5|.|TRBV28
TGTGCCAGCAGTTCCCGGACTAGCGGGGGGGGAACCCAAGAGACCCAGTACTTC
CASSSRTSGGGTQETQYF
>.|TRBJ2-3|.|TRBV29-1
TGCAGCGTCGCCATTCTACCGGGACTGTACACAGATACGCAGTATTTT
CSVAILPGLYTDTQYF
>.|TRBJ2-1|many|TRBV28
TGTGCCAGCAGGCTAGCGAGCTCCTACAATGAGCAGTTCTTC
CASRLASSYNEQFF
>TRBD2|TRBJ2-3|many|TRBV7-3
TGTGCCAGCAGCTTAATAGCGGGGGGGCCGGATACGCAGTATTTT
CASSLIAGGPDTQYF
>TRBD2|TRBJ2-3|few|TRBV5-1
TGCGCCAGCAGCCCCAGGACTAGCGGGAACACAGATACGCAGTATTTT
CASSPRTSGNTDTQYF
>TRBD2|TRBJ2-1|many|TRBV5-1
TGCGCCAGCAGCTTCAGGACTAGCGGGATTGGAAATGAGCAGTTCTTC
CASSFRTSGIGNEQFF
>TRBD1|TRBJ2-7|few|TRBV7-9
TGTGCCAGCAGCTCGGGACAGGGAGGCGACGAGCAGTACTTC
CASSSGQGGDEQYF
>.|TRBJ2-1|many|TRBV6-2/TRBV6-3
TGTGCCAGCAGTGGAGGGGATGAGCAGTTCTTC
CASSGGDEQFF
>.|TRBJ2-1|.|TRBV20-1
TGCAGTGCCCCTGTGTCCGGGGTGCCCGGGGAGACCCAGTTCTTC
CSAPVSGVPGETQFF
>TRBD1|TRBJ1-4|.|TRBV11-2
TGTGCCAGCAGCCTACAGGGGTTTGGAGAAAAACTGTTTTTT
CASSLQGFGEKLFF
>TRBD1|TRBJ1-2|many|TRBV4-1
TGCGCCAGCAGCCAGCCAACCGCCGGGACAGGAAATGGCTACACCTTC
CASSQPTAGTGNGYTF
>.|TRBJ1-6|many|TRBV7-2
TGTGCCAGCAGCTTCGGTCGCGGGTATTCACCCCTCCACTTT
CASSFGRGYSPLHF
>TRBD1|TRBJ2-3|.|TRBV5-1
TGCGCCAGCAGCTTGCCGGGACAGGGGTCAGATACGCAGTATTTT
CASSLPGQGSDTQYF
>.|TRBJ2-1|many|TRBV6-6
TGTGCCAGCAGTTACTCGATGTCCTACAATGAGCAGTTCTTC
CASSYSMSYNEQFF
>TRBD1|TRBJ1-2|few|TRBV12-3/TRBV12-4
TGTGCCAGCAGTCCCGGGACCGGGACAGGGGGAAATAACTATGGCTACACCTTC
CASSPGTGTGGNNYGYTF
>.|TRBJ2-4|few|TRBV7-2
TGTGCCAGCAGCTTAGGGGGTACGGCCAAAAACATTCAGTACTTC
CASSLGGTAKNIQYF
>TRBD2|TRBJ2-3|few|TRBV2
TGTGCCAGCAGTGAAGTAGGGACTAGCGGGTACCTGGGCACAGATACGCAGTATTTT
CASSEVGTSGYLGTDTQYF
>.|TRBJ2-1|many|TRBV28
TGTGCCAGCCGGGCATTCTCCTACAATGAGCAGTTCTTC
CASRAFSYNEQFF
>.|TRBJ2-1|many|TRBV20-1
TGCAGTGCTAGAGGTGGGGCGGGCGCCTATTTCAATGAGCAGTTCTTC
CSARGGAGAYFNEQFF
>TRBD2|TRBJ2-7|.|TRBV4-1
TGCGCCAGCAGCCAAGAGAGCGGGGGGTCCTACGAGCAGTACTTC
CASSQESGGSYEQYF
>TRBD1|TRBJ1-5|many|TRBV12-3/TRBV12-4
TGTGCCAGCAGTCGGACAGGCGGTAGCAATCAGCCCCAGCATTTT
CASSRTGGSNQPQHF
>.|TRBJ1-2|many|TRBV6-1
TGTGCCAGCAGTGAATTAAAGGCTAACTATGGCTACACCTTC
CASSELKANYGYTF